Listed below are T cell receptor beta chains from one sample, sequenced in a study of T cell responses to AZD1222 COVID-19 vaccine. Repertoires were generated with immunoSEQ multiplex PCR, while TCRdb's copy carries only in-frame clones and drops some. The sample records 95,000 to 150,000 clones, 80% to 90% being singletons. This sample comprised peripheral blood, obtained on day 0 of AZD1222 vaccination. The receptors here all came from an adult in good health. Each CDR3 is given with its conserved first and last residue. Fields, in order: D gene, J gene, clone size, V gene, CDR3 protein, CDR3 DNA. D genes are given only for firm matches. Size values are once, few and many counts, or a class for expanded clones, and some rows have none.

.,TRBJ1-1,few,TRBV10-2,CASRDRNTEAFF,TGCGCCAGCAGGGACAGAAACACTGAAGCTTTCTTT
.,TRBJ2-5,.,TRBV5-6,CASSRRTARAQYF,TGTGCCAGCAGCCGTAGGACAGCCCGGGCCCAGTACTTC
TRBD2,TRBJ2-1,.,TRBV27,CASSFSGGYNEQFF,TGTGCCAGCAGTTTTAGCGGGGGGTACAATGAGCAGTTCTTC
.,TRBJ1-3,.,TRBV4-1,CASSQVGRSSGNTIYF,TGCGCCAGCAGCCAAGTCGGCAGGAGCTCTGGAAACACCATATATTTT
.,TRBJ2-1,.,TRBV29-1,CSDRSYNEQFF,TGCAGTGATCGGAGCTACAATGAGCAGTTCTTC
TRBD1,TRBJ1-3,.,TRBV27,CASSRTGTGGGLWGNTIYF,TGTGCCAGCAGTCGCACCGGGACAGGGGGCGGGTTGTGGGGAAACACCATATATTTT
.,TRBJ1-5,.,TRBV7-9,CASSRDNNQPQHF,TGTGCCAGCAGCCGGGACAACAATCAGCCCCAGCATTTT
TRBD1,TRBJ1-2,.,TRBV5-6,CASATGGSGYTF,TGTGCCAGCGCGACAGGGGGAAGTGGCTACACCTTC
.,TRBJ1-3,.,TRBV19,CASSIDSQGGSGNTIYF,TGTGCCAGTAGTATAGATTCCCAGGGAGGCTCTGGAAACACCATATATTTT
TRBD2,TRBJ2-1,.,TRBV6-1,CASSEGRQRGPFF,TGTGCCAGCAGTGAAGGTAGGCAGCGGGGCCCGTTCTTC
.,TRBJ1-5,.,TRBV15,CATSRDLTDQPQHF,TGTGCCACCAGCAGAGATCTTACGGATCAGCCCCAGCATTTT
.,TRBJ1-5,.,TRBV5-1,CASSLGPGDQPQHF,TGCGCCAGCAGCTTGGGCCCGGGGGATCAGCCCCAGCATTTT
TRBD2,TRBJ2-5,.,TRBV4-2,CASSQLLAGTYQETQYF,TGTGCCAGCAGCCAACTTCTAGCGGGGACGTACCAAGAGACCCAGTACTTC
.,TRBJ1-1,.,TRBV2,CASTPEANTEAFF,TGTGCCAGCACCCCGGAGGCGAACACTGAAGCTTTCTTT
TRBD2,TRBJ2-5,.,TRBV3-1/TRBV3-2,CASSQGPTGGLGETQYF,TGTGCCAGCAGCCAAGGTCCAACGGGGGGGCTTGGAGAGACCCAGTACTTC
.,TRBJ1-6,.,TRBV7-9,CASSQDSPYLALHF,TGTGCCAGCAGCCAGGACAGTCCCTATTTGGCCCTCCACTTT
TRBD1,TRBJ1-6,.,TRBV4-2,CASSTGQGANSPLHF,TGTGCCAGCAGTACCGGACAGGGAGCCAATTCACCCCTCCACTTT
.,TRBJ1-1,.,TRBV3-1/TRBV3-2,CASSHWGTRGNTEAFF,TGTGCCAGCAGCCATTGGGGGACTCGGGGGAACACTGAAGCTTTCTTT
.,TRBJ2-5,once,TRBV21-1,CASSKITSQETQYF,TGTGCCAGCAGCAAAATAACGAGCCAAGAGACCCAGTACTTC
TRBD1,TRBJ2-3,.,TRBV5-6,CASSLRGQGTDTQYF,TGTGCCAGCAGCTTGCGGGGACAGGGCACAGATACGCAGTATTTT